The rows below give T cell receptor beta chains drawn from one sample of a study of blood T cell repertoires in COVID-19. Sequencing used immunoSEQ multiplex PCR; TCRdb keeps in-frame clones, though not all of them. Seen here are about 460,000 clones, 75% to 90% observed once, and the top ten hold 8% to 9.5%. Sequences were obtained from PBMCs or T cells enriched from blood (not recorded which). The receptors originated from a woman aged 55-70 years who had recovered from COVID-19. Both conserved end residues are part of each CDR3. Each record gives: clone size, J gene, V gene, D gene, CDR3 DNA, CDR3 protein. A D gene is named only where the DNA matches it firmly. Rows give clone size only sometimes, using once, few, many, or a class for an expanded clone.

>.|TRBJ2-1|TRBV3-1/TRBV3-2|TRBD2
TGTGCCAGCAGCCCTCGTGGTAGCGGGGCCTACAATGAGCAGTTCTTC
CASSPRGSGAYNEQFF
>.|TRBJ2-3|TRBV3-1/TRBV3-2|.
TGTGCCAGCAGCCAAACCCTAGACTTTACAGATACGCAGTATTTT
CASSQTLDFTDTQYF
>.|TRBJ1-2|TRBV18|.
TGTGCCAGCTCACGAGACAGTAACTATGGCTACACCTTC
CASSRDSNYGYTF
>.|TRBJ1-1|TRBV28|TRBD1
TGTGCCAGCAGATACTCAGGGGGCTCGCGGACTGAAGCTTTCTTT
CASRYSGGSRTEAFF
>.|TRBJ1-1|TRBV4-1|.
TGCGCCAGCAGCCGCCAGACAGTAAACACTGAAGCTTTCTTT
CASSRQTVNTEAFF
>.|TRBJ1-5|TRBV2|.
TGTGCCAGCAGTTATGACACCAATCAGCCCCAGCATTTT
CASSYDTNQPQHF
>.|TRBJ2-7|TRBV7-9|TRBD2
TGTGCCAGCAGCTTACAACACCCGGGGGGCGAGCAGTACTTC
CASSLQHPGGEQYF
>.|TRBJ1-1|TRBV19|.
TGTGCCAGTAGTCCGTGGGGGGGGGCGAGTTACACTGAAGCTTTCTTT
CASSPWGGASYTEAFF
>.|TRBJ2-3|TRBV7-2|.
TGTGCCAGCAGCCGCACGTCCTATCCGGTGGCAGATACGCAGTATTTT
CASSRTSYPVADTQYF
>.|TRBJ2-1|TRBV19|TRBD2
TGTGCCAGTAGGCTAGCGGGGGGACTCTACAATGAGCAGTTCTTC
CASRLAGGLYNEQFF
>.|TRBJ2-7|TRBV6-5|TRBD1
TGTGCCAGCAGGCGCCCGGACAGGCACCCCTACGAGCAGTACTTC
CASRRPDRHPYEQYF
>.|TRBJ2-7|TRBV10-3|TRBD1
TGTGCCATCAGCGAGGGACAGGGGGTATACGAGCAGTACTTC
CAISEGQGVYEQYF
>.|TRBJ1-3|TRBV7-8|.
TGTGCCAGCAGCTTAGAACGGGTTTCTGGAAACACCATATATTTT
CASSLERVSGNTIYF
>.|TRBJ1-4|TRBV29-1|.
TGCAGCGTTGGGGGGGTATTCGGAGAAAAACTGTTTTTT
CSVGGVFGEKLFF
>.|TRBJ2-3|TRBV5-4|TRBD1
TGTGCCAGCATCGCGGACAGGGGATCAGATACGCAGTATTTT
CASIADRGSDTQYF
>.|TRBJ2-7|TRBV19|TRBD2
TGTGCCAGTAGTATCGGGACTAGCACCTACGAGCAGTACTTC
CASSIGTSTYEQYF
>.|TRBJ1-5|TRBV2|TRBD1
TGTGCCAGCAGTGACAGGGGGCTTAGCAATCAGCCCCAGCATTTT
CASSDRGLSNQPQHF
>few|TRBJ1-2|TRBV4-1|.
TGCGCCAGCAGCCACAACAGCTATGGCTACACCTTC
CASSHNSYGYTF
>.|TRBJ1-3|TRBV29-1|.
TGCAGCGTTGAATCAATCATATGGAGGGATGGCGTCCCTGGAAACACCATATATTTT
CSVESIIWRDGVPGNTIYF
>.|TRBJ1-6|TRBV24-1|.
TGTGCCACCAGTGCCGGCAGGGGTGAAAATTCACCCCTCCACTTT
CATSAGRGENSPLHF
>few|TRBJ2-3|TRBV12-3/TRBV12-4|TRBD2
TGTGCCAGCAGTCGGACTAGCGCAGATACGCAGTATTTT
CASSRTSADTQYF
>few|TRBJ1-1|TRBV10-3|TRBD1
TGTGCCACCAGACAGGGATGGGCCACTGAAGCTTTCTTT
CATRQGWATEAFF
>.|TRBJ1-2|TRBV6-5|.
TGTGCCAGCCAACCACAGGGCACTTTCGGCTATGGCTACACCTTC
CASQPQGTFGYGYTF
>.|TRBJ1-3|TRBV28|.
TGTGCCAGCAGTTTGTTGAGGGACTCTGGAAACACCATATATTTT
CASSLLRDSGNTIYF
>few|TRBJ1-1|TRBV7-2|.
TGTGCCAGCAGCTTGGGCGCTTTCTTT
CASSLGAFF
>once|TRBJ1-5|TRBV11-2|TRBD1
TGTGCCAGCAGCTTGGACAGGAATCAGCCCCAGCATTTT
CASSLDRNQPQHF
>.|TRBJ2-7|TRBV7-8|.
TGTGCCAGCAGCTTCGGTCATACTTCCTACGAGCAGTACTTC
CASSFGHTSYEQYF
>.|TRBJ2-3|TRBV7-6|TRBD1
TGTGCCAGCAGCCCCTACAGGGGAAGCACAGATACGCAGTATTTT
CASSPYRGSTDTQYF
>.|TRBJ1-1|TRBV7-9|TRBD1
TGTGCCAGCAACCCAGGGGGACAGGTGGCGGACCCCACCTTGAGAGCTTTCTTT
CASNPGGQVADPTLRAFF
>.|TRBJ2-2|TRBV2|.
TGTGCCAGCAGTGAACAGGGGCGAGACACCGGGGAGCTGTTTTTT
CASSEQGRDTGELFF
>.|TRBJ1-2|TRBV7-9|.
TGTGCCAGCAGCTTAGACAGCCTCTATGGCTACACCTTC
CASSLDSLYGYTF
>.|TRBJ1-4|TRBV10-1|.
TGCGCCAGCAGTACCCCCTGGGTGCGGGCTTCGAGTGAAAAACTGTTTTTT
CASSTPWVRASSEKLFF
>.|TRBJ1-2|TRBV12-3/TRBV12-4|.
TGTGCCAGCAGAACCCGGACAATTACTGGCTACACCTTC
CASRTRTITGYTF
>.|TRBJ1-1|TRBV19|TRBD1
TGTGCCAGTAGGTTGGGACAGATGAACACTGAAGCTTTCTTT
CASRLGQMNTEAFF
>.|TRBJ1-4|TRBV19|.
TGTGCCAGTAGGATAGGAGGACACCCGGCTGAAAAACTGTTTTTT
CASRIGGHPAEKLFF
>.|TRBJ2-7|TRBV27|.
TGTGCCAGCAGTCAACCGACAGGTCGATTGTCCTACGAGCAGTACTTC
CASSQPTGRLSYEQYF
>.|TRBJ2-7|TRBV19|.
TGTGCCAGTAGTATAGACAGGGACGAGCAGTACTTC
CASSIDRDEQYF
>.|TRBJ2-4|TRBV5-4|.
TGTGCCAGCAGCTCATCGGGCGGAGGGGTGGCCAAAAACATTCAGTACTTC
CASSSSGGGVAKNIQYF
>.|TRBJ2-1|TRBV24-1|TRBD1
TGTGCCACCAGTGATCGTGCCGGGACAGCATACAATGAGCAGTTCTTC
CATSDRAGTAYNEQFF
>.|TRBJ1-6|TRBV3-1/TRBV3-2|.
TGTGCCAGCAGCCAAGGGCAGAATAATTCACCCCTCCACTTT
CASSQGQNNSPLHF
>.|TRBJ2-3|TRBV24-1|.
TGTGCCACCAGTGATTTGCACGGGGCAGATACGCAGTATTTT
CATSDLHGADTQYF
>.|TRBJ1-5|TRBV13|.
TGTGCCAGCAGCTTGGGAGGGGTCCCCAATCAGCCCCAGCATTTT
CASSLGGVPNQPQHF
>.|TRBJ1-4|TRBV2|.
TGTGCCAGCAGTCCCGGGGAAAAACTGTTTTTT
CASSPGEKLFF
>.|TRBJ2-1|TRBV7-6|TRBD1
TGTGCCAGCAGCGCGGACAGGGGCTACAATGAGCAGTTCTTC
CASSADRGYNEQFF
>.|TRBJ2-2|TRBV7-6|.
TGTGCCAGCAGCTCCCTAGCGCCTAACACCGGGGAGCTGTTTTTT
CASSSLAPNTGELFF
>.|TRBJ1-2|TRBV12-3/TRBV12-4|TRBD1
TGTGCCAGCAGTCCCCTGGACAGGGAGGGCTACACCTTC
CASSPLDREGYTF
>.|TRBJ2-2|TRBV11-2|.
TGTGCCAGCAGGACACCAAGACGAGAGGGTGTTAGCACCGGGGAGCTGTTTTTT
CASRTPRREGVSTGELFF
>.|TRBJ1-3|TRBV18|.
TGTGCCAGCTCACCCCTCGGGTCCACGACTGGAAACACCATATATTTT
CASSPLGSTTGNTIYF
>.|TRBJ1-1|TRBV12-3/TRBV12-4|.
TGTGCCAGCAGTTTTAGCCAGAACACTGAAGCTTTCTTT
CASSFSQNTEAFF